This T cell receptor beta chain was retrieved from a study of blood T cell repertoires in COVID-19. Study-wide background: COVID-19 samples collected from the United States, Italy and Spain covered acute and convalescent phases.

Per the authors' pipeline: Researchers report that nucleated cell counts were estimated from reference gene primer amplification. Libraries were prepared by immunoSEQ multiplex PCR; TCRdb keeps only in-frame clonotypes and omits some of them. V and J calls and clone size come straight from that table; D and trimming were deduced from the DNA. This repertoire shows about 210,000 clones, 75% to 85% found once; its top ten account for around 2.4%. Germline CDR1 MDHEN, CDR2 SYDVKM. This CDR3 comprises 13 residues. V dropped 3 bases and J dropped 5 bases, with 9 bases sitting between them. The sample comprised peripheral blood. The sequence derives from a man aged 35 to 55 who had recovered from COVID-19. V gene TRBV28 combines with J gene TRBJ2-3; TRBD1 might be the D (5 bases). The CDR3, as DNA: TGTGCCAGCAGTTTCAGGGCAGTAGATACGCAGTATTTT. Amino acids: CASSFRAVDTQYF.